Described below is a single TCR beta chain sequence and its context. This record comes from a study of blood T cell repertoires in COVID-19. Study at large: Researchers got acute and convalescent COVID-19 samples from the United States, Italy and Spain.

Trimming removed 6 bases at V and 2 bases at J, with 9 bases between. Germline CDR1 is MGHDK and CDR2 is SYGVNS. This CDR3 has 13 residues. Original handling: Researchers report that nucleated cell counts were estimated from reference gene primer amplification. This table comes from immunoSEQ multiplex PCR, and its TCRdb copy is limited to in-frame clones, with some not included. The DNA gave D and trimming, while V, J and clone size come from that table. Here the sample spans around 240,000 clones, 85% to 90% being singletons. Recruits, aged about 18 to 100 years, lived in 24 US areas. Membership in each cohort depended on participant-reported clinical history.

The sequencing sample was made of PBMCs or T cells enriched from blood (not recorded which). This chain links TRBV25-1 with TRBJ2-3, with D possibly being TRBD1 (6 bases). This TCR was recovered from a man aged 50 to 60 who had been exposed to COVID-19. The CDR3, as DNA: TGTGCCAGCAGGAGGGGGTCCACAGATACGCAGTATTTT. This translates into CASRRGSTDTQYF.